The clone carrying this T cell receptor (beta chain) was seen more than once but under ten times. Antigen specificity is unknown. Through a sample-barcoded 5' primer and a J-beta primer mix, a second PCR was run for roughly 6 to 12 cycles. One entry per CDR3 protein, called by TCRdb with MiXCR from the 5' RACE reads. The sample includes roughly 800,000 distinct CDR3 sequences, roughly 64% of them seen just once. This CDR3 has 14 amino acids. V was cut by 5 bases and J by 0 bases, with 8 bases left in between. Germline V CDR1 and CDR2: SGHAT, FQNNGV. This record belongs to a study of blood T cells in healthy people across ages. Study-level points and caveats: Getting older went along with TCR beta diversity per million T cells dropping roughly linearly.

The origin of this receptor is a man aged 25 to 45 in good health. The sequenced sample consisted of blood. The chain uses TRBV11-2 and TRBJ2-1; D possibly corresponds to TRBD2 (6 bases). Here the CDR3 DNA reads TGTGCCAGCAGCCCGGACTACTCCTACAATGAGCAGTTCTTC. It is translated as CASSPDYSYNEQFF.